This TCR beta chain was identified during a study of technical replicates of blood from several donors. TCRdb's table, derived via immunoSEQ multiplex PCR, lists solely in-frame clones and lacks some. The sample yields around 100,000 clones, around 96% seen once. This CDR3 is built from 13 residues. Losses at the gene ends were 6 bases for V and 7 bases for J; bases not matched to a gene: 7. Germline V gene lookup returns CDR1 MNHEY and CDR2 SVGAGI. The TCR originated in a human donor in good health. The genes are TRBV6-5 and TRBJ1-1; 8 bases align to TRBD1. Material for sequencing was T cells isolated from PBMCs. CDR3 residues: CASSSTGDREAFF. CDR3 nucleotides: TGTGCCAGCAGCTCGACAGGGGATCGTGAAGCTTTCTTT.